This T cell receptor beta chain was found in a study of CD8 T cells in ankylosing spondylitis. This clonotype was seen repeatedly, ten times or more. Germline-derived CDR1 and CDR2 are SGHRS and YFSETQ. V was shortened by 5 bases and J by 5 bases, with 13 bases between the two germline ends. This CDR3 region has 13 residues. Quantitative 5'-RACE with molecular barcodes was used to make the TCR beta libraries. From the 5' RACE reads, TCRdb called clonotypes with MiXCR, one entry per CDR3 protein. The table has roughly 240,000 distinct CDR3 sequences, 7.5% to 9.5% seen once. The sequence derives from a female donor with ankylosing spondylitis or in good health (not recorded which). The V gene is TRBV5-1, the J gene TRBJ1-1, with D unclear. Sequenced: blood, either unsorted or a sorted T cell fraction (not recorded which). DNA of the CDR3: TGCGCCAGCAGATGGGAGGGCGCTACTGAAGCTTTCTTT. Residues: CASRWEGATEAFF.